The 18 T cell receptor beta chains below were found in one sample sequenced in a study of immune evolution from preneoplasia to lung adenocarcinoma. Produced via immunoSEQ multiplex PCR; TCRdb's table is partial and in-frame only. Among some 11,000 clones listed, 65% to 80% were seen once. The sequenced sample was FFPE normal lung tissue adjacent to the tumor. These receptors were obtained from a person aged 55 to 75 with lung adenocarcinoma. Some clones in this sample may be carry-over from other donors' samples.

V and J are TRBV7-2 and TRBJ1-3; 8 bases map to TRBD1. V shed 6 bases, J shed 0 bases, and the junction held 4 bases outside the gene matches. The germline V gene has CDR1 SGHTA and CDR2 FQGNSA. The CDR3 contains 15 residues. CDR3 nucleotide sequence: TGTGCCAGCAGTCGAGGACAGGGCTCTGGAAACACCATATATTTT. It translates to CASSRGQGSGNTIYF.

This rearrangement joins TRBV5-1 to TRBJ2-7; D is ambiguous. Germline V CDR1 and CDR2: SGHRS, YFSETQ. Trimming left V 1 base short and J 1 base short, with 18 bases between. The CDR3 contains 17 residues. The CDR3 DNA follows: TGCGCCAGCAGCTTGCCTTCCGACGGCAGGTGGTCCTACGAGCAGTACTTC. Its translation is CASSLPSDGRWSYEQYF.

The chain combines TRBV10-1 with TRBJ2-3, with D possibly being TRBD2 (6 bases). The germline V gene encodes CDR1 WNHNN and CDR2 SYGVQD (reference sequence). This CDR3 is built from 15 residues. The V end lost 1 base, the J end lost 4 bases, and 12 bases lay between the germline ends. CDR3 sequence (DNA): TGCGCCAGCAGTGAGTATGGGAGGCCCCCAGATACGCAGTATTTT. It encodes CASSEYGRPPDTQYF.

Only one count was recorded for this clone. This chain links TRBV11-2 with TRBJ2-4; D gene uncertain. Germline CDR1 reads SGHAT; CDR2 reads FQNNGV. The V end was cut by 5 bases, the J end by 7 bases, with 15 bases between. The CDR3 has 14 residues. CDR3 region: CASSPLRSVNIQYF. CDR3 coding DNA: TGTGCCAGCAGCCCATTGAGAAGCGTTAACATTCAGTACTTC.

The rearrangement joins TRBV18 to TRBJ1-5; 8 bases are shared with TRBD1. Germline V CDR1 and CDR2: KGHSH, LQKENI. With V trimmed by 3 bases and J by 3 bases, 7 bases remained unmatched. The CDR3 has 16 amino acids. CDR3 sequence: CASSPQGAGYNQPQHF. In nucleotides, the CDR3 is TGTGCCAGCTCACCCCAGGGGGCCGGGTACAATCAGCCCCAGCATTTT.

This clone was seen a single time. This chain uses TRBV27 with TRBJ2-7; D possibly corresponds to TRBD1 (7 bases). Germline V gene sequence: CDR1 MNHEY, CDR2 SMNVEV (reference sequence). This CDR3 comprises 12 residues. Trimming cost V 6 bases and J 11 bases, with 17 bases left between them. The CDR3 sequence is CASSEHRGGEYF. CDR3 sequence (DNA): TGTGCCAGCAGCGAACACAGGGGAGGCGAGTACTTC.

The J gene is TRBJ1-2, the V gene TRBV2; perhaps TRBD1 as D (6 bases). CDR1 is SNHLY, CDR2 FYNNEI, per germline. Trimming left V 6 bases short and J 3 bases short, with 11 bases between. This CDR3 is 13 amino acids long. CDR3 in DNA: TGTGCCAGCAGGGCGGACAGACACTATGGCTACACCTTC. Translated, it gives CASRADRHYGYTF.

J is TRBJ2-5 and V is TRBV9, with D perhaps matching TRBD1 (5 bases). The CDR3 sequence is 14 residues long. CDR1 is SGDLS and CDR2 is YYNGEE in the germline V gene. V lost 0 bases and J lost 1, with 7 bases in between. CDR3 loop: CASSVDRTQETQYF. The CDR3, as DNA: TGTGCCAGCAGCGTAGACAGGACCCAAGAGACCCAGTACTTC.

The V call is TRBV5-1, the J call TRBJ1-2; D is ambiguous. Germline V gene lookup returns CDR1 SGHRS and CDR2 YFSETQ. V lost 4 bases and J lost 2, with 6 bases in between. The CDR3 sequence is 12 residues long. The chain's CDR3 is CASSLDNYGYTF. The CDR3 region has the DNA TGCGCCAGCAGCCTAGACAACTATGGCTACACCTTC.

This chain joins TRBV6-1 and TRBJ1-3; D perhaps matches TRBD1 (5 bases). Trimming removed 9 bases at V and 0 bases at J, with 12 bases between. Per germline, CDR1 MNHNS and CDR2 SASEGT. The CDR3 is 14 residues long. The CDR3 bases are TGTGCCAGTCAAAGCAGGGCCTCTGGAAACACCATATATTTT. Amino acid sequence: CASQSRASGNTIYF.

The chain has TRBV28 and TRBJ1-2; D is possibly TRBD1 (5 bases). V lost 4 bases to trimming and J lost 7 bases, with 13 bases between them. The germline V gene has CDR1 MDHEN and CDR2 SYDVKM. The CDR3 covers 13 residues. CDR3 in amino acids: CASSSGPHGGYTF. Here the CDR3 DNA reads TGTGCCAGCAGTTCGGGACCTCATGGTGGCTACACCTTC.

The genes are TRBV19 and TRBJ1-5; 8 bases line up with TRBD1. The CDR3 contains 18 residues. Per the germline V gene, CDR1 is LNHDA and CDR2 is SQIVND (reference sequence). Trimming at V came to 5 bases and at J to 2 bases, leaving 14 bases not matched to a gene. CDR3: CASSFYDRGKWGNQPQHF. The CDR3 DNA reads TGTGCCAGTAGTTTCTATGACAGGGGCAAATGGGGCAATCAGCCCCAGCATTTT.

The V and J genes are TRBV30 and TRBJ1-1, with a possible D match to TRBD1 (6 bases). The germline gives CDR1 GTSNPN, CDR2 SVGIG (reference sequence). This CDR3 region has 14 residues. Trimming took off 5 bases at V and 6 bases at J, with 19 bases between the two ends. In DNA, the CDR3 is TGTGCCTGGGGTACGGAACAGGGATTTTCTGAAGCTTTCTTT. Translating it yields CAWGTEQGFSEAFF.

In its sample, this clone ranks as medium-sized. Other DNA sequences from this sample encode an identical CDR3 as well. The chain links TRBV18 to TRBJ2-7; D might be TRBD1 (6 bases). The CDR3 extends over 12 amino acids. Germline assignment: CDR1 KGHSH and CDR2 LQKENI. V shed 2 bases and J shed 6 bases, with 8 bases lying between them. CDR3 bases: TGTGCCAGCTCACCAGGCAGGGGCGAGCAGTACTTC. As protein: CASSPGRGEQYF. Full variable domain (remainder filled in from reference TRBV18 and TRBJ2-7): NAGVMQNPRHLVRRRGQEARLRCSPMKGHSHVYWYRQLPEEGLKFMVYLQKENIIDESGMPKERFSAEFPKEGPSILRIQQVVRGDSAAYFCASSPGRGEQYFGPGTRLTVT.

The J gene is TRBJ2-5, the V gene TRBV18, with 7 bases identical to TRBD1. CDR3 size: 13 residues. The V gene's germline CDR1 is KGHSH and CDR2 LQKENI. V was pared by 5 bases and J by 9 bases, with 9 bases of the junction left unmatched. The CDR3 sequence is CASSSDRDSSQYF. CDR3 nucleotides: TGTGCCAGCTCATCCGACAGGGACAGTTCCCAGTACTTC.

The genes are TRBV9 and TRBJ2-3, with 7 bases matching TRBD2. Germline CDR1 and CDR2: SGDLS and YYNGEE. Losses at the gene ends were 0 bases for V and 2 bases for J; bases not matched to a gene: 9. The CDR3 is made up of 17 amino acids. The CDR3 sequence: CASSVEGRAVVTDTQYF. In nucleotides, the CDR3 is TGTGCCAGCAGCGTAGAAGGGAGGGCCGTGGTCACAGATACGCAGTATTTT.

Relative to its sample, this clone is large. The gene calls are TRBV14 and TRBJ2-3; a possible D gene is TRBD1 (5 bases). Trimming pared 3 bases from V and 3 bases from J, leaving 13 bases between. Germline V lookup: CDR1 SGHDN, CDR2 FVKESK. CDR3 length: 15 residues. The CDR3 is CASSHPQGMTDTQYF. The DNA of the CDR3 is TGTGCCAGCAGCCACCCCCAGGGTATGACAGATACGCAGTATTTT.

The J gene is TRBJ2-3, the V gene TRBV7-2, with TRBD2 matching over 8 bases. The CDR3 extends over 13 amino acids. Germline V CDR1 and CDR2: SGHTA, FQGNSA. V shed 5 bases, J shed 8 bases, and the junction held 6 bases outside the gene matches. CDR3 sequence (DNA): TGTGCCAGCAGCCCTGCGGCGGGAGGTACGCAGTATTTT. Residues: CASSPAAGGTQYF.